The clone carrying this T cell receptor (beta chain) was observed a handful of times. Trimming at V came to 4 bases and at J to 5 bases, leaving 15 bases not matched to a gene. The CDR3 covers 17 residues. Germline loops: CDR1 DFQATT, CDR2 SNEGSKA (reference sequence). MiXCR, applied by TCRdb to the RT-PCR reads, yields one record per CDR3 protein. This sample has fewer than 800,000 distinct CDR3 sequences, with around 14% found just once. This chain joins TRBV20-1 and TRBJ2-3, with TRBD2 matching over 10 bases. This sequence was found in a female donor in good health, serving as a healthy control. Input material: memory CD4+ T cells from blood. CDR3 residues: CSANELSTRLAGDTQYF. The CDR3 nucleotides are TGCAGTGCTAATGAACTATCCACCCGACTAGCGGGAGATACGCAGTATTTT.